This is a list of T cell receptor beta chains from one sample in a study of blood T cell repertoires in COVID-19. Some clones are missing from TCRdb's copy, which holds only in-frame ones; the method was immunoSEQ multiplex PCR. The table shows roughly 110,000 clones, with roughly 81% occurring only once. The sequenced sample consisted of peripheral blood. These TCRs come from a man aged 40-49 years with acute or convalescent COVID-19. The CDR3 runs from the conserved cysteine through the conserved F or W. The order of the fields is J gene, clone size, D gene, V gene, CDR3 protein, CDR3 DNA. D genes are given only for firm matches. Size is stated for part of the rows, as once, few or many counts, or as a class when the clone is expanded.

>TRBJ2-7|NA|NA|TRBV2
CASSELDRFRESYEQYF
TGTGCCAGCAGTGAACTTGATCGGTTTAGGGAGTCCTACGAGCAGTACTTC
>TRBJ1-1|NA|NA|TRBV28
CASSPWLWGQVTNTEAFF
TGTGCCAGCAGTCCCTGGTTGTGGGGACAAGTCACGAACACTGAAGCTTTCTTT
>TRBJ1-4|NA|NA|TRBV29-1
CSVEDWGTGEGKLFF
TGCAGCGTTGAAGATTGGGGAACTGGCGAGGGAAAACTGTTTTTT
>TRBJ2-7|few|TRBD1|TRBV6-1
CASSEAGLGQAEQYF
TGTGCCAGCAGTGAAGCTGGGCTGGGACAGGCAGAGCAGTACTTC
>TRBJ2-2|few|TRBD1|TRBV24-1
CATSLTGARELFF
TGTGCCACCAGCCTAACAGGGGCCAGGGAGCTGTTTTTT
>TRBJ1-5|once|NA|TRBV5-6
CASIYRVLGSRHQPQHF
TGTGCCAGCATCTATCGGGTTCTCGGGAGTCGGCATCAGCCCCAGCATTTT
>TRBJ1-3|NA|TRBD1|TRBV18
CASSPTGGSGNTIYF
TGTGCCAGCTCACCCACAGGGGGCTCTGGAAACACCATATATTTT
>TRBJ1-4|NA|TRBD1|TRBV2
CASSDNGQGNEKLFF
TGTGCCAGCAGTGACAATGGACAGGGAAATGAAAAACTGTTTTTT
>TRBJ1-2|NA|TRBD1|TRBV7-2
CASSLERGHNGYTF
TGTGCCAGCAGCTTAGAAAGGGGGCACAATGGCTACACCTTC
>TRBJ2-7|once|NA|TRBV11-1
CASTTGGQSYYEQYF
TGTGCCAGCACCACCGGGGGACAGAGCTACTACGAGCAGTACTTC
>TRBJ1-2|once|NA|TRBV4-1
CASSQVGQGANYGYTF
TGCGCCAGCAGCCAAGTAGGACAAGGAGCTAACTATGGCTACACCTTC
>TRBJ2-7|NA|TRBD2|TRBV4-3
CASSQDLSGSAYEQYF
TGCGCCAGCAGCCAAGATCTTAGCGGGTCTGCCTACGAGCAGTACTTC
>TRBJ1-3|NA|NA|TRBV7-9
CASSLGVPSGNTIYF
TGTGCCAGCAGCTTAGGAGTGCCTTCTGGAAACACCATATATTTT
>TRBJ2-7|NA|NA|TRBV6-2/TRBV6-3
CASSPSFEQYF
TGTGCCAGCAGTCCCTCTTTCGAGCAGTACTTC
>TRBJ1-1|NA|NA|TRBV7-9
CASSLEWGLKVEAFF
TGTGCCAGCAGCTTAGAGTGGGGGCTTAAGGTTGAAGCTTTCTTT
>TRBJ2-3|NA|TRBD2|TRBV29-1
CSVVRGGDTDTQYF
TGCAGCGTTGTACGGGGGGGCGACACAGATACGCAGTATTTT
>TRBJ1-3|NA|NA|TRBV2
CASSGGFGNTIYF
TGTGCCAGCAGTGGAGGGTTCGGAAACACCATATATTTT
>TRBJ1-5|once|NA|TRBV30
CAWSVPAGMSNQPQHF
TGTGCCTGGAGTGTACCGGCAGGGATGAGCAATCAGCCCCAGCATTTT
>TRBJ2-2|NA|NA|TRBV5-4
CASSRGPTGELFF
TGTGCCAGCAGCCGAGGGCCCACCGGGGAGCTGTTTTTT
>TRBJ1-6|NA|TRBD1|TRBV4-1
CASSQVTGQGESPLHF
TGCGCCAGCAGCCAAGTAACGGGACAGGGGGAGTCACCCCTCCACTTT
>TRBJ1-1|once|TRBD1|TRBV7-9
CASRVGQTNTEAFF
TGTGCCAGCAGGGTGGGACAGACGAACACTGAAGCTTTCTTT
>TRBJ2-7|NA|TRBD1|TRBV6-5
CASSYSQGVWNEQYF
TGTGCCAGCAGTTACTCACAGGGGGTTTGGAACGAGCAGTACTTC
>TRBJ2-1|NA|TRBD1|TRBV27
CASSLSVAVGQGPYNEQFF
TGTGCCAGCAGTTTATCTGTTGCGGTGGGACAGGGGCCTTACAATGAGCAGTTCTTC
>TRBJ2-3|NA|TRBD2|TRBV7-2
CASSSRASGDSDTQYF
TGTGCCAGCAGCTCCCGAGCGAGCGGGGACTCAGATACGCAGTATTTT
>TRBJ2-6|NA|NA|TRBV18
CASSPRQLSGANVLTF
TGTGCCAGCTCACCTAGACAGCTTTCTGGGGCCAACGTCCTGACTTTC
>TRBJ2-3|NA|NA|TRBV3-1/TRBV3-2
CASSRQRVSPGDTQYF
TGTGCCAGCAGCCGTCAGCGGGTTTCCCCTGGCGATACGCAGTATTTT
>TRBJ2-2|NA|NA|TRBV5-1
CASSEGNTGELFF
TGCGCCAGCAGCGAGGGCAACACCGGGGAGCTGTTTTTT
>TRBJ2-1|NA|NA|TRBV5-1
CASSLEAQGRNEQFF
TGCGCCAGCAGCTTGGAAGCGCAGGGTCGTAATGAGCAGTTCTTC
>TRBJ2-2|NA|TRBD2|TRBV7-9
CASSYRPGLANTGELFF
TGTGCCAGCAGCTACCGGCCGGGACTAGCGAACACCGGGGAGCTGTTTTTT
>TRBJ2-2|NA|NA|TRBV7-9
CASSFVVTGELFF
TGTGCCAGCAGCTTCGTAGTTACCGGGGAGCTGTTTTTT
>TRBJ2-3|NA|NA|TRBV6-4
CASSPVGRGLRTQYF
TGTGCCAGCAGCCCAGTCGGAAGAGGGTTGCGTACGCAGTATTTT
>TRBJ1-1|NA|TRBD1|TRBV5-1
CATSGQGGNTEAFF
TGCGCCACCAGTGGACAGGGGGGAAACACTGAAGCTTTCTTT
>TRBJ2-2|once|NA|TRBV30
CASCQDHRELFF
TGTGCCTCCTGCCAGGATCACCGGGAGCTGTTTTTT